These 26 T cell receptor beta chains share one sample of origin, sequenced in a study of regulatory T cells in long-lasting Graves disease. Sample time point: persistent/refractory GD, antithyroid drugs over 5 years with positive TRAb. The TCR library used RNA extracted from PBMCs. Arm-PCR with iRepertoire HTBI primers amplified the CDR3 regions for these TCR beta libraries. TCRdb reanalysed the multiplex PCR reads using MiXCR and keeps one entry per CDR3 protein. The sample lists about 660,000 distinct CDR3 sequences, around 30% seen once, with around 40% in the top ten. The starting material was peripheral blood mononuclear cells (PBMCs), obtained when the disease was refractory, from a patient treated with antithyroid drugs. These TCRs come from a female donor with Graves disease.

This clonotype came up a few times. V and J are TRBV10-3 and TRBJ2-7, with D unresolved. The CDR3 length is 11 residues. Germline CDR1 reads ENHRY; CDR2 reads SYGVKD. Trimming cost V 10 bases and J 4 bases, with 11 bases left between them. For the CDR3, the DNA is TGTGCCACCGCTGTACTGTACGAGCAGTACTTC. As protein: CATAVLYEQYF.

This chain links TRBV13 with TRBJ2-7; TRBD2 agrees at 12 bases. Trimming removed 2 bases from V and 5 bases from J; junction bases left unmatched: 13. This CDR3 contains 18 residues. The germline CDR1 and CDR2 sequences are PRHDT and FYEKMQ (reference sequence). This CDR3 is CASSLSPGASGRANEQYF. The CDR3 DNA reads TGTGCCAGCAGCTTAAGCCCCGGTGCTAGCGGGAGGGCTAACGAGCAGTACTTC.

J is TRBJ2-1 and V is TRBV29-1, with unresolved D. Germline V CDR1 and CDR2: SQVTM, ANQGSEA. The length of the CDR3 is 11 residues. V gave up 3 bases and J gave up 10 bases, with 10 bases separating them. The CDR3 DNA sequence: TGCAGCGTTGAGTCTTACCGGGAGCAGTTCTTC. Translated, it gives CSVESYREQFF.

V usage is TRBV3-1 and J usage is TRBJ1-2, with no clear D. CDR1 and CDR2 (germline): LGHDT, YNNKEL (reference sequence). The V and J ends lost 4 bases and 2 bases respectively, with 14 bases between them. CDR3 length: 15 amino acids. This chain's CDR3 is CASSPLGVPNYGYTF. DNA of the CDR3: TGTGCCAGCAGCCCCTTGGGCGTTCCGAACTATGGCTACACCTTC.

This clonotype has more than one count but fewer than ten. The DNA of the CDR3 is TGTGCCAGCAACCTCCGACCTATTGGACAGGGGCAGAACTATGGCTACACCTTC. It encodes CASNLRPIGQGQNYGYTF. V and J are TRBV19 and TRBJ1-2, with 9 bases identical to TRBD1. Unmatched junction bases numbered 19, after V lost 9 bases and J lost 2 bases. Germline V gives CDR1 LNHDA, CDR2 SQIVND (reference sequence). The CDR3 has 18 residues.

The rearrangement links TRBV7-9 to TRBJ1-1, with D unclear. Germline lookup yields CDR1 SEHNR and CDR2 FQNEAQ (reference sequence). The CDR3 is made up of 15 amino acids. Deletions cut 1 base from V and 1 base from J, with 10 bases between. CDR3 in DNA: TGTGCCAGCAGCTTAGGACGCCGGAGGAACACTGAAGCTTTCTTT. Its protein is CASSLGRRRNTEAFF.

This rearrangement joins TRBV28 to TRBJ2-3; 7 bases match TRBD1. The CDR3 is 12 amino acids. CDR1 MDHEN and CDR2 SYDVKM come from the germline V gene. Losses at the gene ends were 5 bases for V and 11 bases for J; bases not matched to a gene: 7. The CDR3 protein is CASSPQGGLQYF. For the CDR3, the DNA is TGTGCCAGCAGTCCCCAAGGGGGCCTGCAGTATTTT.

The rearrangement links TRBV28 to TRBJ2-7; D possibly uses TRBD1 or TRBD2 (5 bases each). Trimming cost V 4 bases and J 3 bases, with 13 bases left between them. Germline loops: CDR1 MDHEN, CDR2 SYDVKM. The CDR3 is made up of 14 amino acids. CDR3 DNA sequence: TGTGCCAGCAGTTCTGGGGGAGTGGTCTACGAGCAGTACTTC. Translated: CASSSGGVVYEQYF.

The chain recombines TRBV3-1 with TRBJ1-2, with a tentative D call TRBD1 (5 bases). The germline gives CDR1 LGHDT, CDR2 YNNKEL (reference sequence). V was trimmed by 1 base and J by 4 bases, leaving 13 bases between them. This CDR3 region has 15 residues. Here the CDR3 reads CASSQAGPSLYGYTF. The CDR3 DNA follows: TGTGCCAGCAGCCAAGCAGGGCCTTCGCTCTATGGCTACACCTTC.

A word on this clonotype: One end of the junction does not line up with germline, which may come from a read error. The V call is TRBV6-2 or TRBV6-3, the J call TRBJ1-1; D is undetermined. CDR1 is MNHEY, CDR2 SVGEGT, per germline. The CDR3 sequence is 8 residues long. Written as DNA, the CDR3 is TGTGCCAGCGGGTTGGCTTCCTTT. Translation: CASGLASF.

This clonotype occurred many times. Germline is not matched at one junction end, which may reflect a read error. The V gene is TRBV5-1, the J gene TRBJ1-1; 7 bases align to TRBD1. Germline V gene lookup returns CDR1 SGHRS and CDR2 YFSETQ. This CDR3 is built from 14 residues. This CDR3 is CASSLRQGNTEAFF. CDR3 nucleotides: TGTGCCAGCAGTCTCCGACAGGGGAACACTGAAGCTTTCTTT.

This clonotype was recorded at least ten times. The rearrangement uses TRBV12-3 or TRBV12-4 and TRBJ1-1; D remains unclear. Trimming pared 5 bases from V and 2 bases from J, leaving 12 bases between. The CDR3 runs 14 residues. CDR3 bases: TGTGCCAGCAGTCATCACGACCAAAACACTGAAGCTTTCTTT. Its protein product is CASSHHDQNTEAFF.

This chain uses TRBV27 with TRBJ1-6; maybe TRBD1 (6 bases). Trimming removed 6 bases from V and 1 base from J, with 13 bases in between. This CDR3 spans 16 amino acids. In germline, CDR1 is MNHEY, CDR2 SMNVEV (reference sequence). For the CDR3, the DNA is TGTGCCAGCAGCGGGGGGGGGCTTTCCTATAATTCACCCCTCCACTTT. This codes for CASSGGGLSYNSPLHF.

The chain links TRBV12-3 or TRBV12-4 to TRBJ2-7; 16 bases agree with TRBD2. The trim removed 5 bases at V and 6 bases at J, leaving 10 bases unmatched. There are 17 residues in the CDR3. The CDR3 here is CASSPLRGLAGGREQYF. The CDR3 DNA is TGTGCCAGCAGTCCACTAAGGGGACTAGCGGGAGGGCGCGAGCAGTACTTC.

This chain connects TRBV6-1 to TRBJ1-5; D unresolved. The V end lost 0 bases, the J end lost 3 bases, and 12 bases lay between the germline ends. This CDR3 contains 16 residues. Germline CDR1 and CDR2: MNHNS and SASEGT. In DNA, the CDR3 is TGTGCCAGCAGTGAAGCGCAAGAGAGATTCAATCAGCCCCAGCATTTT. The encoded protein is CASSEAQERFNQPQHF.

V is TRBV9 and J is TRBJ2-5; no clear D gene. This CDR3 region has 12 residues. Trimming cost V 0 bases and J 5 bases, with 5 bases left between them. CDR1 is SGDLS and CDR2 is YYNGEE in the germline V gene. The CDR3 sequence: CASSVDQETQYF. The DNA for the CDR3 is TGTGCCAGCAGCGTAGATCAGGAGACCCAGTACTTC.

This clonotype was found many times. This sequence joins TRBV19 and TRBJ1-5; D is uncertain. The CDR3 covers 15 residues. Trimming left V 6 bases short and J 0 bases short, with 12 bases between. CDR1 and CDR2 from the germline V gene are LNHDA and SQIVND (reference sequence). In nucleotides, the CDR3 is TGTGCCAGTAGACTGACGGATTATAGCAATCAGCCCCAGCATTTT. Translating it yields CASRLTDYSNQPQHF.

The V call is TRBV28, the J call TRBJ2-3; no reliable D call. The CDR3 loop spans 16 amino acids. Germline CDR1 reads MDHEN; CDR2 reads SYDVKM. Deletions cut 7 bases from V and 4 bases from J, with 21 bases between. The CDR3 reads CASTKSGALSADTQYF. DNA for the CDR3: TGTGCCAGCACCAAGTCCGGAGCGCTATCCGCAGATACGCAGTATTTT.

This sequence joins TRBV6-5 and TRBJ1-5; D unclear. From germline, CDR1 is MNHEY and CDR2 SVGAGI. Trimming shortened V by 4 bases and J by 0 bases, and 7 bases separated the two germline ends. This CDR3 is 14 amino acids long. Here the CDR3 reads CASSSRISNQPQHF. The CDR3 DNA reads as TGTGCCAGCAGTTCTCGGATTAGCAATCAGCCCCAGCATTTT.

This clonotype has at least ten counts. The rearrangement links TRBV11-2 to TRBJ2-7; 11 nucleotides agree with TRBD2. From germline, CDR1 is SGHAT and CDR2 FQNNGV. CDR3 length: 16 amino acids. V was clipped by 4 bases and J by 2 bases; unmatched bases: 7. Here the CDR3 DNA reads TGTGCCAGCAGCTACGGACTAGCGGGCCCAACCTACGAGCAGTACTTC. As protein: CASSYGLAGPTYEQYF.

The chain couples TRBV9 to TRBJ1-4, with 8 bases aligning to TRBD1. CDR1 is SGDLS and CDR2 is YYNGEE in the germline V gene. V trimming: 3 bases; J trimming: 9 bases; junction bases outside the gene matches: 10. The CDR3 consists of 15 residues. CDR3 DNA: TGTGCCAGCAGCGCCCGACAGGGGAGATTCCAAAAACTGTTTTTT. This encodes CASSARQGRFQKLFF.

This clonotype was seen a handful of times. The chain employs TRBV5-1 and TRBJ2-5; 11 bases map to TRBD2. V dropped 4 bases and J dropped 5; count of bases not matched to a gene: 16. Germline CDR1 SGHRS, CDR2 YFSETQ. This CDR3 comprises 18 residues. CDR3 amino acids: CASSTPTLAGVDEETQYF. For the CDR3, the DNA is TGCGCCAGCAGCACTCCTACACTAGCGGGAGTTGATGAGGAGACCCAGTACTTC.

The rearrangement joins TRBV15 to TRBJ2-5; tentative D call: TRBD1 (6 bases). The CDR3 is made up of 15 amino acids. Trimming removed 0 bases at V and 4 bases at J, with 12 bases between. Germline V gene lookup returns CDR1 LNHNV and CDR2 YYDKDF (reference sequence). The CDR3 protein is CATSRDRTDRETQYF. CDR3 nucleotide sequence: TGTGCCACCAGCAGAGATAGGACAGACAGAGAGACCCAGTACTTC. The entire variable domain, with the rest obtained from reference TRBV15 and TRBJ2-5, is as follows: DAMVIQNPRYQVTQFGKPVTLSCSQTLNHNVMYWYQQKSSQAPKLLFHYYDKDFNNEADTPDNFQSRRPNTSFCFLDIRSPGLGDTAMYLCATSRDRTDRETQYFGPGTRLLVL.

The chain carries TRBV6-5 and TRBJ1-1; D is unclear. CDR3 size: 11 residues. V was clipped by 3 bases and J by 9 bases, with 8 bases between them. Germline CDR1 reads MNHEY; CDR2 reads SVGAGI. The CDR3 loop reads CASSYIGKAFF. CDR3 nucleotide sequence: TGTGCCAGCAGTTATATAGGGAAAGCTTTCTTT.

The table lists this clonotype with a few counts. The rearrangement uses TRBV20-1 and TRBJ2-7; TRBD1 might be the D (5 bases). Germline CDR1 DFQATT, CDR2 SNEGSKA (reference sequence). The CDR3 is 14 residues long. With 3 bases removed from V and 2 bases from J, the gap between germline ends came to 14 bases. CDR3 residues: CSARGLTSTYEQYF. CDR3 in DNA: TGCAGTGCTAGGGGGCTAACAAGCACCTACGAGCAGTACTTC.

The V and J genes are TRBV12-3 or TRBV12-4 and TRBJ1-4, with D possibly matching TRBD1 (5 bases). The CDR3 contains 13 residues. V was shortened by 2 bases and J by 14 bases, with 15 bases between the two germline ends. CDR3: CASSLIPLGGLFF. The CDR3 DNA follows: TGTGCCAGCAGTTTAATCCCGCTGGGGGGGCTGTTTTTT.